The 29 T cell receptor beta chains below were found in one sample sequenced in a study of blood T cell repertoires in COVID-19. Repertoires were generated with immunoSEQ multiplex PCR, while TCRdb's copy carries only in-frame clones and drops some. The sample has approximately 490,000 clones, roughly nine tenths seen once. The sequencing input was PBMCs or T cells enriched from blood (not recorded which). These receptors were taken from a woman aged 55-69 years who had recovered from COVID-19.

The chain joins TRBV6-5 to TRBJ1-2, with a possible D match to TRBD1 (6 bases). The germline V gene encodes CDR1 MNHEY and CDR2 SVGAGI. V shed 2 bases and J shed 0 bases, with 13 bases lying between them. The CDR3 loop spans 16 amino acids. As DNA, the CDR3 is TGTGCCAGCAGTTACGGAGGGGGGGTAGCTAACTATGGCTACACCTTC. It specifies CASSYGGGVANYGYTF.

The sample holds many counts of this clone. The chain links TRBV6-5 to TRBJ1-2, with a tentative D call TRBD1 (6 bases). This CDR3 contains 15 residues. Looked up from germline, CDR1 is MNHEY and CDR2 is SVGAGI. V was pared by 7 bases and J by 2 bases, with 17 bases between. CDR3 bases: TGTGCCAGCACCAGCTCAACAGGGTGGAACTATGGCTACACCTTC. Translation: CASTSSTGWNYGYTF.

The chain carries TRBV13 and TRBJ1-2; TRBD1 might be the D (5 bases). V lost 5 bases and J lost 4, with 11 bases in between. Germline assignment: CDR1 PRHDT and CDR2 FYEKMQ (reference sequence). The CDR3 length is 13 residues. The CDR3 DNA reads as TGTGCCAGCAGCCCCACAGGAACCTATGGCTACACCTTC. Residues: CASSPTGTYGYTF.

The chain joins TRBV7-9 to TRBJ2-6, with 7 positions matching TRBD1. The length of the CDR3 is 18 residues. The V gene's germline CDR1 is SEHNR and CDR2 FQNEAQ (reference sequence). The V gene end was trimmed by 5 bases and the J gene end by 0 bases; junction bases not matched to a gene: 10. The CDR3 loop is CASSPGTENRSGANVLTF. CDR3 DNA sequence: TGTGCCAGCAGCCCTGGGACAGAGAATCGCTCTGGGGCCAACGTCCTGACTTTC.

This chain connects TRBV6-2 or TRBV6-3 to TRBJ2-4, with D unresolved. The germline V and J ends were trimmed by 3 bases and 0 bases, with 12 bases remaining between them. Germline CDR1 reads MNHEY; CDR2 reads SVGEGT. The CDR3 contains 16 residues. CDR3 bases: TGTGCCAGCAGTTATATTCTGGGCTCAGCCAAAAACATTCAGTACTTC. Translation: CASSYILGSAKNIQYF.

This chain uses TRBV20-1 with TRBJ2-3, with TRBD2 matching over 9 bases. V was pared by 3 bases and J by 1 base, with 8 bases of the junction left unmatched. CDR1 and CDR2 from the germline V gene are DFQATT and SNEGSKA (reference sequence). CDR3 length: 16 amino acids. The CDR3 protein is CSASDPSGAGTDTQYF. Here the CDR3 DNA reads TGCAGTGCTAGTGACCCTAGCGGGGCCGGCACAGATACGCAGTATTTT.

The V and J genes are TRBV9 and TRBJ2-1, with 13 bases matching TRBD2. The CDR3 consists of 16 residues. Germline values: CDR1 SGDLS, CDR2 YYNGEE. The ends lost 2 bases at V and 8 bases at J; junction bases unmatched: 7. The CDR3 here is CASSVTSGGIGDEQFF. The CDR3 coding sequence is TGTGCCAGCAGCGTGACTAGCGGGGGGATTGGGGATGAGCAGTTCTTC.

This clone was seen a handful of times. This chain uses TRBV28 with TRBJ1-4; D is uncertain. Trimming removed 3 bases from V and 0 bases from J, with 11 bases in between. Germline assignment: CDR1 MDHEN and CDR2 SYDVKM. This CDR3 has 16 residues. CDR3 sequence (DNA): TGTGCCAGCAGTTTGGGCAGCCGAACAACTAATGAAAAACTGTTTTTT. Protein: CASSLGSRTTNEKLFF.

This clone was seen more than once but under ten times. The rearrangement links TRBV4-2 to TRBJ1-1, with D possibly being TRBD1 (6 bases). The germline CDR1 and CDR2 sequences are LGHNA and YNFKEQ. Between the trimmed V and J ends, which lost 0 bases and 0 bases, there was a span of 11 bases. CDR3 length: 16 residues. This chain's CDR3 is CASSQEIGQMNTEAFF. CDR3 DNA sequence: TGTGCCAGCAGCCAAGAGATAGGACAGATGAACACTGAAGCTTTCTTT.

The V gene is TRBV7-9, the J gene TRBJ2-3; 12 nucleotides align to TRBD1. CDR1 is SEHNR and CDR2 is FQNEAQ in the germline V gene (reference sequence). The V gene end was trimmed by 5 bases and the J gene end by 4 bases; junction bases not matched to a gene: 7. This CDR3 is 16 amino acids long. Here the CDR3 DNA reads TGTGCCAGCAGCGACCGGGACAGGGGGCTGTCAGATACGCAGTATTTT. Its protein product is CASSDRDRGLSDTQYF. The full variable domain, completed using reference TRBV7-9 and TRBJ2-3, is DTGVSQNPRHKITKRGQNVTFRCDPISEHNRLYWYRQTLGQGPEFLTYFQNEAQLEKSRLLSDRFSAERPKGSFSTLEIQRTEQGDSAMYLCASSDRDRGLSDTQYFGPGTRLTVL.

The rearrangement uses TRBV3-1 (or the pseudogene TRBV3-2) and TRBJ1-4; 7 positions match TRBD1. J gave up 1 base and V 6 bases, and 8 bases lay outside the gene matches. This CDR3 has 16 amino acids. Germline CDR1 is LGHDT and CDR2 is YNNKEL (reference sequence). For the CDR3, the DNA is TGTGCCAGCAGTCAGGAGGGGGCAATAACTAATGAAAAACTGTTTTTT. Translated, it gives CASSQEGAITNEKLFF.

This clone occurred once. The CDR3 here is CTSSQDPKKTLQGDMGYGYTF. The CDR3 DNA sequence: TGCACCAGCAGCCAAGATCCCAAAAAGACATTACAGGGGGATATGGGCTATGGCTACACCTTC. The V and J genes are TRBV1 and TRBJ1-2; the table's D call TRBD1 went unverified against the DNA. TRBV1 is an annotated pseudogene. This CDR3 is built from 21 residues.

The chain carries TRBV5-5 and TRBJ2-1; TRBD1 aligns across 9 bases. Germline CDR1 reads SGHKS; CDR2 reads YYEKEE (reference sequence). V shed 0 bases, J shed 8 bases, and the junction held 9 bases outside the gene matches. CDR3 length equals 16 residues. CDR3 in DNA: TGTGCCAGCAGCTTGGGTCCCGGGACAGGGAGGGATGAGCAGTTCTTC. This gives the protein CASSLGPGTGRDEQFF. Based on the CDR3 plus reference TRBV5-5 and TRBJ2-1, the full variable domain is DAGVTQSPTHLIKTRGQQVTLRCSPISGHKSVSWYQQVLGQGPQFIFQYYEKEERGRGNFPDRFSARQFPNYSSELNVNALLLGDSALYLCASSLGPGTGRDEQFFGPGTRLTVL.

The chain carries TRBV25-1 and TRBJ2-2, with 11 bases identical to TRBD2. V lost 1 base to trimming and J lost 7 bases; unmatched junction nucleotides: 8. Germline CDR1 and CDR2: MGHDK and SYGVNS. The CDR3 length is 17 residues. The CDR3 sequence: CASSEWSSGGAGGELFF. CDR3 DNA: TGTGCCAGCAGTGAATGGAGTAGCGGGGGGGCCGGCGGGGAGCTGTTTTTT. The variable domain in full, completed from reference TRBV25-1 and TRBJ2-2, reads EADIYQTPRYLVIGTGKKITLECSQTMGHDKMYWYQQDPGMELHLIHYSYGVNSTEKGDLSSESTVSRIRTEHFPLTLESARPSHTSQYLCASSEWSSGGAGGELFFGEGSRLTVL.

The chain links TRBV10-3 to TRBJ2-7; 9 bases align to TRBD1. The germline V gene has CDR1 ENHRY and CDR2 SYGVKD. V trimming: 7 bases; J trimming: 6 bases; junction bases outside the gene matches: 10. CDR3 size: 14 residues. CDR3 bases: TGTGCCATCAAGCCGGGACAGGGAGGCCCCGAGCAGTACTTC. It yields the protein CAIKPGQGGPEQYF.

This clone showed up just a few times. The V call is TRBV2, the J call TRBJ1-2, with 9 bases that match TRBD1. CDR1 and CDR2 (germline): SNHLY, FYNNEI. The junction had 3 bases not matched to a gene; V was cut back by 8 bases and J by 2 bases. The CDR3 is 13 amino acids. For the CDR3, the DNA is TGTGCCAGCGAAGGACAGGGGAACTATGGCTACACCTTC. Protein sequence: CASEGQGNYGYTF. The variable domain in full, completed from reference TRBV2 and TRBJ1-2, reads EPEVTQTPSHQVTQMGQEVILRCVPISNHLYFYWYRQILGQKVEFLVSFYNNEISEKSEIFDDQFSVERPDGSNFTLKIRSTKLEDSAMYFCASEGQGNYGYTFGSGTRLTVV.

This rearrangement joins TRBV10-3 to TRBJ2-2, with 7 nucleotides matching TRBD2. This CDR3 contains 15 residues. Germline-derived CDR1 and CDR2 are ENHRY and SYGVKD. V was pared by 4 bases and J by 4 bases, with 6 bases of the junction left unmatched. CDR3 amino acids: CAISGAGRRTGELFF. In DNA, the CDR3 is TGTGCCATCAGTGGAGCGGGGCGACGCACCGGGGAGCTGTTTTTT.

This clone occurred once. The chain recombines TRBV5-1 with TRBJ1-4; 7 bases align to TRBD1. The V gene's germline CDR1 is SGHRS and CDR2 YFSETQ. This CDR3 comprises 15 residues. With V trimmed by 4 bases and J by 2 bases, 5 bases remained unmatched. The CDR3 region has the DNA TGCGCCAGCAGCGGTGGGGGACAGACTAATGAAAAACTGTTTTTT. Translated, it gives CASSGGGQTNEKLFF.

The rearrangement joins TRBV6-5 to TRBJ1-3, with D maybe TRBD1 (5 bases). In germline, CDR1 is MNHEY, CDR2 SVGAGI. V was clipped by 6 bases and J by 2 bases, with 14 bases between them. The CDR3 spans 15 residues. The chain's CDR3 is CASRARGVAGNTIYF. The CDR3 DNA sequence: TGTGCCAGCAGGGCCCGGGGGGTAGCTGGAAACACCATATATTTT.

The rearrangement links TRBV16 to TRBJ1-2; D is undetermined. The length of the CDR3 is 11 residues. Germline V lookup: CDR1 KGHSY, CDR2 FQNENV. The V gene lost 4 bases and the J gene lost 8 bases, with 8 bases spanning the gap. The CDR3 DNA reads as TGTGCCAGCAGCCCCTCGAGGGGCTACACCTTC. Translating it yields CASSPSRGYTF.

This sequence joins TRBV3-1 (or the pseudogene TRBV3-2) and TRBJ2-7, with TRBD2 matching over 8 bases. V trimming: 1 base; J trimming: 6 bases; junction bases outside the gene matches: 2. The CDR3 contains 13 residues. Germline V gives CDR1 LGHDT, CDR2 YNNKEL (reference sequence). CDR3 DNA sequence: TGTGCCAGCAGCCAAGCGGGGGGGGGCGAGCAGTACGTC. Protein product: CASSQAGGGEQYV.

The CDR3 here is CASSLQGDNSPLHF. CDR3 nucleotides: TGCGCCAGCAGCTTGCAGGGGGATAATTCACCCCTCCACTTT. The chain has TRBV5-1 and TRBJ1-6; 7 bases align to TRBD1. The CDR3 contains 14 residues. Trimming at V came to 1 base and at J to 5 bases, leaving 0 bases not matched to a gene. Per the germline V gene, CDR1 is SGHRS and CDR2 is YFSETQ.

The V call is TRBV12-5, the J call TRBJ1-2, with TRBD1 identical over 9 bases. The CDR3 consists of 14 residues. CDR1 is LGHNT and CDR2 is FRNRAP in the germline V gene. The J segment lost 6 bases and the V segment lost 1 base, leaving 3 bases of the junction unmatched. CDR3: CASGLATGGNGYTF. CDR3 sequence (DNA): TGTGCTAGTGGTTTGGCGACAGGGGGGAATGGCTACACCTTC.

The CDR3 DNA reads as TGTGCCAGCAGCCCCCGGACTAGCGGGGGGGGAGGCACAGATACGCAGTATTTT. It yields the protein CASSPRTSGGGGTDTQYF. The V gene is TRBV4-2, the J gene TRBJ2-3, with 15 bases matching TRBD2. V shed 4 bases, J shed 1 base, and the junction held 6 bases outside the gene matches. The CDR3 has 18 amino acids. Germline CDR1 LGHNA, CDR2 YNFKEQ.

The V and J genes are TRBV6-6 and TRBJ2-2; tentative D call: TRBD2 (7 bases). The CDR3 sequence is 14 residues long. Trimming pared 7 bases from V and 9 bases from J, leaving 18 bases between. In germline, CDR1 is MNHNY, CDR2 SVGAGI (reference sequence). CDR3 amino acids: CASTPGGRDRELFF. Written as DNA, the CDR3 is TGTGCCAGCACTCCGGGGGGCCGGGACCGGGAGCTGTTTTTT.

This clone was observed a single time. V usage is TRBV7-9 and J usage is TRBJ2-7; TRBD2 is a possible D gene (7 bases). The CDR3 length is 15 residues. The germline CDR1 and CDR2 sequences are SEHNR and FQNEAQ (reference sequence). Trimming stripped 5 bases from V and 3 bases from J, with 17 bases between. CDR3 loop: CASSPEGGRGYEQYF. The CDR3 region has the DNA TGTGCCAGCAGCCCAGAGGGGGGGCGGGGCTACGAGCAGTACTTC.

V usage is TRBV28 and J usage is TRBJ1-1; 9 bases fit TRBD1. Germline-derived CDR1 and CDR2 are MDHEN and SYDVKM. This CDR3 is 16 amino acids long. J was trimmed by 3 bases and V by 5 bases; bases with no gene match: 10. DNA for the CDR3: TGTGCCAGCAGTCCCGCACAGGGGGCTCCGTACACTGAAGCTTTCTTT. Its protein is CASSPAQGAPYTEAFF.

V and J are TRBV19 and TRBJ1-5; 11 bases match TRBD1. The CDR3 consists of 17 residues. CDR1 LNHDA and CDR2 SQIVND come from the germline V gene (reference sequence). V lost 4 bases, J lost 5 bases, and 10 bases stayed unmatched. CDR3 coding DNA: TGTGCCAGTAGTACCTCGCGGACAGGGGGCCAACATCAGCCCCAGCATTTT. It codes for CASSTSRTGGQHQPQHF.

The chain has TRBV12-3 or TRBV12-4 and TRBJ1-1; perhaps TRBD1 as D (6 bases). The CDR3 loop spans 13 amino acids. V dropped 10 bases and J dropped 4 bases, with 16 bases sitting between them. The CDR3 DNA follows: TGTGCCACCAGCCAGGGGAGGGGCACTGAAGCTTTCTTT. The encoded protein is CATSQGRGTEAFF.